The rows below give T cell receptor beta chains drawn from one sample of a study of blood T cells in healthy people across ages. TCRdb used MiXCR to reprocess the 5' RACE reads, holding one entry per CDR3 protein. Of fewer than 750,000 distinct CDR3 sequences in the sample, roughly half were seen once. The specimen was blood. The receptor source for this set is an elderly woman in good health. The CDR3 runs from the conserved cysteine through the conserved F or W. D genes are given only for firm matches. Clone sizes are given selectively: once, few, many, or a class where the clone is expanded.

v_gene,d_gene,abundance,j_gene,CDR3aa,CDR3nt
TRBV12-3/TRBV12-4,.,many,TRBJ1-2,CASSVRPAGNYGYTF,TGTGCCAGCAGTGTTAGACCAGCGGGTAACTATGGCTACACCTTC
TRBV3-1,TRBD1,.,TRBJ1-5,CAGSQTLGQGARHF,TGTGCCGGCAGCCAAACGCTCGGACAGGGGGCAAGGCATTTT
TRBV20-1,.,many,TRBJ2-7,CSARDKRSGPYEQYF,TGCAGTGCTAGAGATAAAAGGTCAGGGCCGTACGAGCAGTACTTC
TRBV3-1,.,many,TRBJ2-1,CASSQEGSYYNEQFF,TGTGCCAGCAGCCAAGAGGGCAGTTATTACAATGAGCAGTTCTTC
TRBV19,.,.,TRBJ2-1,CASIGSSEQFF,TGTGCCAGTATAGGGTCTAGCGAGCAGTTCTTC
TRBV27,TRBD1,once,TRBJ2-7,CASRRTGVGYEQYF,TGTGCCAGCAGGAGGACAGGGGTCGGCTACGAGCAGTACTTC
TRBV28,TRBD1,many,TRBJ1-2,CASSPRQGPGYGYTF,TGTGCCAGCAGCCCGAGACAGGGGCCGGGGTATGGCTACACCTTC
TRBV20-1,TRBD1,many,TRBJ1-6,CSARDRVNSPLHF,TGCAGTGCGCGGGACAGGGTAAATTCACCCCTCCACTTT
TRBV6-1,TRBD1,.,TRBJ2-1,CASSEGDSSYNEQFF,TGTGCCAGCAGTGAAGGGGACAGTTCCTACAATGAGCAGTTCTTC
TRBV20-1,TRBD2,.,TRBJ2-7,CSAVGLAGLQYF,TGCAGTGCTGTCGGACTAGCGGGACTTCAGTACTTC
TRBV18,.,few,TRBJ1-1,CASSPLGTGVTEAFF,TGTGCCAGCTCACCCCTAGGGACGGGGGTCACTGAAGCTTTCTTT
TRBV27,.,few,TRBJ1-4,CASSSAPGRVGKLNEKLFF,TGTGCCAGCAGTTCGGCCCCAGGTCGGGTCGGGAAACTTAATGAAAAACTGTTTTTT
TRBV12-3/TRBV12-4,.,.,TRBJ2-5,CASSPQGEGEETQYF,TGTGCCAGCAGTCCCCAGGGGGAGGGGGAAGAGACCCAGTACTTC
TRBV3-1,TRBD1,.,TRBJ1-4,CASRQGGEEKLFF,TGTGCCAGCAGACAGGGGGGAGAAGAAAAACTGTTTTTT
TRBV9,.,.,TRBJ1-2,CASSVFREDRLGYTF,TGTGCCAGCAGCGTTTTCAGGGAGGACCGACTCGGCTACACCTTC
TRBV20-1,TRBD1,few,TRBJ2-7,CSASGRGHSYEQYF,TGCAGTGCTAGTGGCAGGGGGCATTCCTACGAGCAGTACTTC
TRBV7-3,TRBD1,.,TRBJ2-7,CASSFYRTGGYEQYF,TGTGCCAGCAGCTTCTATCGGACAGGGGGCTACGAGCAGTACTTC
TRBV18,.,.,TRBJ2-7,CASSPGEGYEQYF,TGTGCCAGCTCACCGGGGGAAGGTTACGAGCAGTACTTC
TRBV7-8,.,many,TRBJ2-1,CASSLRTEYNEQFF,TGTGCCAGCAGCCTCAGGACGGAGTACAATGAGCAGTTCTTC
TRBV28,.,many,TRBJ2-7,CASRRGGPIYEQYF,TGTGCCAGCAGAAGGGGCGGGCCCATCTACGAGCAGTACTTC
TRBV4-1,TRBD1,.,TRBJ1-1,CASSQERGGAGGRTEAFF,TGCGCCAGCAGCCAAGAACGAGGGGGCGCGGGTGGACGGACTGAAGCTTTCTTT
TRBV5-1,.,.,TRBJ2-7,CASSLDFGEQYF,TGCGCCAGCAGCTTGGACTTCGGTGAGCAGTACTTC
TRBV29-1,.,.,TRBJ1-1,CSVELDTEAFF,TGCAGCGTCGAACTCGACACTGAAGCTTTCTTT
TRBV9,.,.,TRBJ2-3,CASSGSLGSSDTQYF,TGTGCCAGCAGCGGGTCCCTGGGTTCATCAGATACGCAGTATTTT
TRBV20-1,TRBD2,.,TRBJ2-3,CSASSSGPSTDTQYF,TGCAGTGCTAGCTCTAGCGGACCGAGCACAGATACGCAGTATTTT
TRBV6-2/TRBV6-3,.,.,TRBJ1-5,CASSGPRVAQPQHF,TGTGCCAGCAGTGGCCCACGGGTGGCTCAGCCCCAGCATTTT
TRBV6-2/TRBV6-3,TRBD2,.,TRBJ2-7,CASSDGLVLRYEQYF,TGTGCCAGCAGTGACGGACTAGTCCTCCGCTACGAGCAGTACTTC
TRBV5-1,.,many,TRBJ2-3,CASTLAGSTDTQYF,TGCGCCAGCACCCTGGCGGGGAGCACAGATACGCAGTATTTT
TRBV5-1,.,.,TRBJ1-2,CASSWDANYGYTF,TGCGCCAGCAGCTGGGATGCCAACTATGGCTACACCTTC
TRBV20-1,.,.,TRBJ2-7,CSAREGQRSSYEQYF,TGCAGTGCTAGGGAGGGACAGCGTAGCTCCTACGAGCAGTACTTC
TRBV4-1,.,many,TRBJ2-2,CASSQDLGGVPTGELFF,TGCGCCAGCAGCCAAGATCTAGGCGGGGTACCCACCGGGGAGCTGTTTTTT
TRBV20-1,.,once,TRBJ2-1,CSARGRTRYNEQFF,TGCAGTGCTAGGGGGAGGACCCGCTACAATGAGCAGTTCTTC
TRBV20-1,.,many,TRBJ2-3,CSANKGLAGGGDTQYF,TGCAGTGCCAATAAAGGACTAGCAGGGGGTGGGGATACGCAGTATTTT
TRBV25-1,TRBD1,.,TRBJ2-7,CASTDRENEQYF,TGTGCCAGCACTGACAGGGAAAATGAGCAGTACTTC
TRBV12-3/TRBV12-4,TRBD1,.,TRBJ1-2,CASSHEYINRGRSGYTF,TGTGCCAGCAGTCACGAATATATAAACAGGGGCCGGAGTGGCTACACCTTC
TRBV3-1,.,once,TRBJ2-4,CASSREVRQYF,TGTGCCAGCAGCCGGGAGGTTAGGCAGTACTTC
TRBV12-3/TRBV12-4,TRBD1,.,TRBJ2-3,CASSPGQGQTDTQYF,TGTGCCAGCAGTCCGGGACAGGGTCAGACAGATACGCAGTATTTT
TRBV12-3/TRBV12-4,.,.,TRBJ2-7,CASSFRGPQFYEQYF,TGTGCCAGCAGTTTTAGGGGACCACAATTCTACGAGCAGTACTTC
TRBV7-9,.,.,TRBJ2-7,CASTSLDEQYF,TGTGCCAGCACAAGTTTGGACGAGCAGTACTTC
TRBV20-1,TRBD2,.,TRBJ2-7,CSVASGRITPYEQYF,TGCAGTGTCGCTAGCGGGAGGATAACCCCCTACGAGCAGTACTTC
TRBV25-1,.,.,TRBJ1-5,CASSEGGTTNQPQHF,TGTGCCAGCAGTGAAGGTGGGACTACCAATCAGCCCCAGCATTTT
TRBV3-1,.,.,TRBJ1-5,CASSQGKGWGNQPQHF,TGTGCCAGCAGCCAAGGGAAGGGTTGGGGCAATCAGCCCCAGCATTTT
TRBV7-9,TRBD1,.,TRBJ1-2,CASTIDRDYGYTF,TGTGCCAGCACCATTGACAGGGACTATGGCTACACCTTC
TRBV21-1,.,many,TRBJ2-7,CASSKVEGLPYEQYF,TGTGCCAGCAGCAAAGTTGAAGGGCTACCATACGAGCAGTACTTC
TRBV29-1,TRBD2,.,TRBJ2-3,CSVTGTSGGAIDTQYF,TGCAGCGTCACTGGGACTAGCGGGGGGGCCATAGATACGCAGTATTTT
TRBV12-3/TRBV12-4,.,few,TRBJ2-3,CASTLGGMPTDTQYF,TGTGCCAGCACCCTCGGGGGTATGCCGACAGATACGCAGTATTTT
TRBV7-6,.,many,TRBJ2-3,CASSLSAFSGDTQYF,TGTGCCAGCAGCTTAAGTGCGTTTAGCGGAGATACGCAGTATTTT
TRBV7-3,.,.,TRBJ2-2,CASSLIGSGTGELFF,TGTGCCAGCAGCTTAATAGGTTCGGGCACCGGGGAGCTGTTTTTT
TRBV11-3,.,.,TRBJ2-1,CASSLVGRPLLSYNEQFF,TGTGCCAGCAGCTTAGTAGGAAGACCACTACTCTCCTACAATGAGCAGTTCTTC
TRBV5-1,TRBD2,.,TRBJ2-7,CASSLFGTSGIAKNIRYF,TGCGCCAGCAGCTTGTTTGGGACTAGCGGAATAGCCAAAAACATTCGGTACTTC